Shown below are 9 T cell receptor beta chains from a single sample sequenced in a study of T cells in Graves' hyperthyroidism and ophthalmopathy. Amplification of TCR beta CDR3 regions was performed using RNA transcripts as template. Carried out on the TCR CDR3, a first-round RT-PCR used the HTBI primer set. TCRdb reprocessed the multiplex PCR reads via MiXCR and lists one record per CDR3 protein. The table lists approximately 200,000 distinct CDR3 sequences, approximately 20% of them singletons. Sequencing input: blood. These TCRs come from a man aged 35 to 55 with Graves' hyperthyroidism.

This clonotype was counted at least ten times. The J gene is TRBJ1-1, the V gene TRBV28; D might be TRBD1 (5 bases). The CDR3 has 14 residues. V lost 9 bases and J lost 0, with 14 bases in between. The V gene's germline CDR1 is MDHEN and CDR2 SYDVKM. CDR3 DNA sequence: TGTGCCAGAAAAACAGGTCTCATGAACACTGAAGCTTTCTTT. It encodes CARKTGLMNTEAFF.

This clonotype was counted many times. The chain links TRBV12-3 or TRBV12-4 to TRBJ1-1, with D unresolved. The length of the CDR3 is 15 residues. Trimming removed 1 base from V and 2 bases from J, with 11 bases in between. CDR3 sequence reads: CASSLVPGPNTEAFF. DNA of the CDR3: TGTGCCAGCAGTTTAGTCCCAGGTCCAAACACTGAAGCTTTCTTT.

This chain links TRBV2 with TRBJ2-1, with 9 bases aligning to TRBD2. CDR1 SNHLY and CDR2 FYNNEI come from the germline V gene. J gave up 6 bases and V 10 bases, and 10 bases lay outside the gene matches. The CDR3 loop spans 14 amino acids. Here the CDR3 reads CAIRGAGGPNEQFF. The CDR3, as DNA: TGTGCCATACGAGGCGCGGGGGGGCCCAATGAGCAGTTCTTC.

This clonotype was recorded many times. This rearrangement joins TRBV20-1 to TRBJ2-5; TRBD2 aligns across 11 bases. The V gene's germline CDR1 is DFQATT and CDR2 SNEGSKA (reference sequence). V lost 1 base and J lost 5; bases outside the gene matches: 6. The CDR3 is 15 residues long. In nucleotides, the CDR3 is TGCAGTGCTAGAGGTAGCGGGGGGGCCTCTGAGACCCAGTACTTC. Protein: CSARGSGGASETQYF.

This chain connects TRBV19 to TRBJ2-1; 7 bases match TRBD2. J was trimmed by 3 bases and V by 3 bases; bases with no gene match: 5. Germline CDR1 LNHDA, CDR2 SQIVND (reference sequence). This CDR3 has 15 amino acids. Written as DNA, the CDR3 is TGTGCCAGTAGTATGGGGGGGACCGGCTACAATGAGCAGTTCTTC. It codes for CASSMGGTGYNEQFF. The variable domain in full, with the rest retrieved from reference TRBV19 and TRBJ2-1, is DGGITQSPKYLFRKEGQNVTLSCEQNLNHDAMYWYRQDPGQGLRLIYYSQIVNDFQKGDIAEGYSVSREKKESFPLTVTSAQKNPTAFYLCASSMGGTGYNEQFFGPGTRLTVL.

This clonotype was detected many times. The chain couples TRBV24-1 to TRBJ2-1; TRBD1 agrees at 7 bases. V trimming: 4 bases; J trimming: 4 bases; junction bases outside the gene matches: 9. The length of the CDR3 is 16 residues. Germline V lookup: CDR1 KGHDR, CDR2 SFDVKD. The DNA for the CDR3 is TGTGCCACCAGTGAATCAAACAGGGGTTGGTACAATGAGCAGTTCTTC. It yields the protein CATSESNRGWYNEQFF.

This clonotype was counted at least ten times. The chain joins TRBV20-1 to TRBJ2-3; TRBD2 is a possible D gene (5 bases). V dropped 6 bases and J dropped 1 base, with 23 bases sitting between them. The germline V gene has CDR1 DFQATT and CDR2 SNEGSKA (reference sequence). This CDR3 is 17 amino acids long. The CDR3 coding sequence is TGCAGTGCAAACGCGTTTGAAGAACGGGGAGGCACAGATACGCAGTATTTT. It yields the protein CSANAFEERGGTDTQYF.

This chain links TRBV6-1 with TRBJ1-4; 7 positions match TRBD1. CDR1 MNHNS and CDR2 SASEGT come from the germline V gene. The CDR3 spans 15 residues. Losses at the gene ends were 3 bases for V and 4 bases for J; bases not matched to a gene: 5. The CDR3 nucleotides read TGTGCCAGCAGTGAGGGGGGACAGATTAATGAAAAACTGTTTTTT. Translation: CASSEGGQINEKLFF.

The sample holds many counts of this clonotype. The V call is TRBV15, the J call TRBJ2-7; D is uncertain. Germline assignment: CDR1 LNHNV and CDR2 YYDKDF (reference sequence). The CDR3 is made up of 13 amino acids. Trimming stripped 4 bases from V and 3 bases from J, with 10 bases between. CDR3 in amino acids: CATSTSLLYEQYF. CDR3 DNA sequence: TGTGCCACCAGCACGAGTCTCCTCTACGAGCAGTACTTC.